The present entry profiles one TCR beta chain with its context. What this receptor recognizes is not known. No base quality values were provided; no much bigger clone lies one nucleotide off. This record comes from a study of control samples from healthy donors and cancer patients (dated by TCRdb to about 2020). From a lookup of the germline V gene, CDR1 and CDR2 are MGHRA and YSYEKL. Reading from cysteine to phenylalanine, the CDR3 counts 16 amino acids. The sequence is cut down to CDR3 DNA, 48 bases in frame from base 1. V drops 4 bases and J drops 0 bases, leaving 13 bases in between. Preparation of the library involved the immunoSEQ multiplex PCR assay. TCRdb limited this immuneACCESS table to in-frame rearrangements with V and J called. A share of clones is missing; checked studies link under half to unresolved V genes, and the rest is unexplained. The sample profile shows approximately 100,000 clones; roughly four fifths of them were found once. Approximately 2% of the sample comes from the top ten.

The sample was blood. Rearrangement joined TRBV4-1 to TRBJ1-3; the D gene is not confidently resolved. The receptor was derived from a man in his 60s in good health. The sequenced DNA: TGCGCCAGCAGCCCTTTGGACTCCCCCTCTGGAAACACCATATATTTT. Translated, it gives CASSPLDSPSGNTIYF.